This TCR beta chain was observed in a study of sequential checkpoint blockade in melanoma. Looking at the study overall: Twenty-two patients had matched tumor biopsies before treatment and at week 13 after nivolumab or ipilimumab alone.

Germline CDR1 reads MNHGY; CDR2 reads SAAAGT. Trimming removed 2 bases at V and 3 bases at J, with 12 bases between. CDR3 size: 15 residues. In this sample, this clone turned up many times. This sample's treatment: randomized to nivolumab then ipilimumab (arm A) or the reverse (arm B). The method was immunoSEQ multiplex PCR; TCRdb's version includes in-frame clones alone and lacks a portion of them. The data contain more than 6,500 clones, approximately 22% of them singletons. The specimen was tumor tissue (inferred from file names), collected from a patient given nivolumab and ipilimumab in sequence. The clonotype was recovered from a human donor with melanoma. The V call is TRBV6-8, the J call TRBJ2-3, with D possibly TRBD1 on 6 matching bases. This chain's CDR3 is CASSYVGAETDTQYF. CDR3 nucleotide sequence: TGTGCCAGCAGTTACGTGGGGGCCGAGACAGATACGCAGTATTTT.